This TCR beta chain was identified in a study of cytomegalovirus exposure and HLA in healthy donors. V lost 1 base to trimming and J lost 0 bases, with 10 bases between them. The CDR3 covers 16 residues. Germline V lookup: CDR1 SGHVS, CDR2 FQNEAQ. Notes on this clone: What it binds is unknown.

Both 60 Vbeta primers and 13 Jbeta primers went into the PCR. Clones were read by immunoSEQ multiplex PCR, and TCRdb kept only the in-frame ones, dropping some. The sample has approximately 110,000 clones; the top ten hold more than 3%. Overall study findings and caveats: HLA alleles were associated with some 16,000 TCR beta sequences in a later analysis at 0.05 false discovery rate.

Sequencing was done on a sample of PBMCs. V is TRBV7-8 and J is TRBJ1-5, with TRBD1 as a possible D gene (6 bases). The TCR comes from a young man in good health and CMV-seronegative. CDR3 coding DNA: TGTGCCAGCAGCTTAGAGGGGGTGTATAGCAATCAGCCCCAGCATTTT. This translates into CASSLEGVYSNQPQHF. Supplemented by reference TRBV7-8 and TRBJ1-5, the full variable domain reads GAGVSQSPRYKVAKRGQDVALRCDPISGHVSLFWYQQALGQGPEFLTYFQNEAQLDKSGLPSDRFFAERPEGSVSTLKIQRTQQEDSAVYLCASSLEGVYSNQPQHFGDGTRLSIL.